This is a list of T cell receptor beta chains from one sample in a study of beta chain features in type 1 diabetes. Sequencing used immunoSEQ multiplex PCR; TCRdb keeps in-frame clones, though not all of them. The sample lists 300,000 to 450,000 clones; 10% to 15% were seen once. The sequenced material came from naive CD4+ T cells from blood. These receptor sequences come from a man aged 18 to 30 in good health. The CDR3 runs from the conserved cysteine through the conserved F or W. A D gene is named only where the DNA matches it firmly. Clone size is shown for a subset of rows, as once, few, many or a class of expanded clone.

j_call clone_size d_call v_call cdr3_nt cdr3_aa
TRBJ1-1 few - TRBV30 TGTGCCCGATCCAGGATGAACACTGAAGCTTTCTTT CARSRMNTEAFF
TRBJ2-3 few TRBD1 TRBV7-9 TGTGCCAGCAGTCCTACCGGGACAGGCACCACCGGTACGCAGTATTTT CASSPTGTGTTGTQYF
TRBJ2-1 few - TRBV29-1 TGCAGCGTGGGCGGGGACGTCCTGATCTTC CSVGGDVLIF
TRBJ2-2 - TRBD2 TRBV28 TGTGCCAGCAGTCCCCGGACTAGCGGAGGTACCGGGGAGCTGTTTTTT CASSPRTSGGTGELFF
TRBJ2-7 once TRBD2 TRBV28 TGTGCCAGCAGTCCAAGACTAGCGGGAGGGTTCGAGCAGTACTTC CASSPRLAGGFEQYF
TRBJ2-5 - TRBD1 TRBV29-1 TGCAGCGTTGGCCGACAGGGCTCGACCCAGTACTTC CSVGRQGSTQYF
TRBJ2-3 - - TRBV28 TGTGCCAGCAGTTTATCGGCAGGAGATACGCAGTATTTT CASSLSAGDTQYF
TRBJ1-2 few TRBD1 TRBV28 TGTGCCAGCACGGGGACAGCGTATGGCTACACCTTC CASTGTAYGYTF
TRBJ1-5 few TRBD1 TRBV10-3 TGTGCCATCAGCTCCGGGACAGGGGTGAGCAATCAGCCCCAGCATTTT CAISSGTGVSNQPQHF
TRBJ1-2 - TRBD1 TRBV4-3 TGCGCCAGCAGCCCCGACAGGGCCTGGGGCTACACCTTC CASSPDRAWGYTF
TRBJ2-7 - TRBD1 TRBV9 TGTGCCAGCAGCGCGGGACAGGTGGGGTCGTACGAGCAGTACTTC CASSAGQVGSYEQYF
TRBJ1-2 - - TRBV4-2 TGTGCCAGCAGCCAAGGGGGGGGCCCGGGCTATGGCTACACCTTC CASSQGGGPGYGYTF
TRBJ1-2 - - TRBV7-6 TGTGCCAGCAGCAACGGACGGGACTCGGGCTACACCTTC CASSNGRDSGYTF
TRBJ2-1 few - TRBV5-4 TGCGCCAGCAGCCAGGGGTGGTCCTACAATGAGCAGTTCTTC CASSQGWSYNEQFF
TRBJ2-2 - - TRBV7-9 TGTGCCAGCAGCTTAGTCCAGGGAAACACCGGGGAGCTGTTTTTT CASSLVQGNTGELFF
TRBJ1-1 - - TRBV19 TGTGCCAGTAGTCGTGCGGCGGGGGGCACTGAAGCTTTCTTT CASSRAAGGTEAFF
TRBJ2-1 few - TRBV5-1 TGCGCCAGCAGATTTTTGGCGGACCAGGGGTATGAGCAGTTCTTC CASRFLADQGYEQFF
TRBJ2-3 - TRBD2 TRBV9 TGTGCCAGCAGCGTGACTAGCCAGGCAGATACGCAGTATTTT CASSVTSQADTQYF
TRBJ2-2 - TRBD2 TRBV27 TGTGCCAGCAGTTACCGGGGGGGCCAGAGCGGGGAGCTGTTTTTT CASSYRGGQSGELFF
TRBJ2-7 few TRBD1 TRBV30 TGTGCCTGGAGTGTGGGGGACAGCTACTACGAGCAGTACTTC CAWSVGDSYYEQYF
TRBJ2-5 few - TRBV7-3 TGTGCCAGCAGCTTAATGGGGGGTGGCCAAGAGACCCAGTACTTC CASSLMGGGQETQYF
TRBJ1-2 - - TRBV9 TGTGCCAGCAGCTCCGACTTCCGGAACTATGGCTACACCTTC CASSSDFRNYGYTF
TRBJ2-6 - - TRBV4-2 TGTGCCAGCAGGAAGGGGTCTGGGGCCAACGTCCTGACTTTC CASRKGSGANVLTF
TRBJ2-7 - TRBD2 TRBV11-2 TGTGCCAGCAGCTTAGAACTAGCGGGGGGGCTCGGCGAGCAGTACTTC CASSLELAGGLGEQYF
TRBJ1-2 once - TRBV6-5 TGTGCCAGCAGGAGAGGGTATGGCTACACCTTC CASRRGYGYTF
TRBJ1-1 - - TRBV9 TGTGCCAGCAGCGTAGCTGAGGGCGGGAACACTGAAGCTTTCTTT CASSVAEGGNTEAFF
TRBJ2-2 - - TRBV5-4 TGTGCCAGCAGCAGACAGTTATCGAACACCGGGGAGCTGTTTTTT CASSRQLSNTGELFF
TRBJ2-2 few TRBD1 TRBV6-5 TGTGCCAGCAGGACGCCTACCGGGACAGCCGGGGAGCTGTTTTTT CASRTPTGTAGELFF
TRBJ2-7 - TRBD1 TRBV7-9 TGTGCCAGCAGTACAGGGGGTGATGAGCAGTACTTC CASSTGGDEQYF
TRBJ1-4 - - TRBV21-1 TGTGCCAGCAGCAAAGTCCGTCTGGCGGCGGCCGCGGAACTGTTTTTT CASSKVRLAAAAELFF
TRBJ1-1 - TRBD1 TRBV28 TGTGCCAGCAGCCTAAGGACAGGGGGACCGAACACTGAAGCTTTCTTT CASSLRTGGPNTEAFF
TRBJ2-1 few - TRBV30 TGTGCCTGGAGGCGGTCCCAGAACAATGAGCAGTTCTTC CAWRRSQNNEQFF
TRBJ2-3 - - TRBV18 TGTGCCAGCTCACCAGCGGGGGCGTGGGGCACAGATACGCAGTATTTT CASSPAGAWGTDTQYF